One and the same sample provided the 5 T cell receptor beta chains below, sequenced in a study of T cell clonality in common variable immunodeficiency. Some clones are missing from TCRdb's copy, which holds only in-frame ones; the method was immunoSEQ multiplex PCR. Listed for the sample are approximately 57,000 clones, none seen a single time. Sequenced material: peripheral blood mononuclear cells. The receptor source for this set is a person aged 18 to 75 in good health.

On this clone itself: The CDR3 goes on 3 residues after the read ends, and that part is filled in from the germline J gene. J is TRBJ1-2 and V is TRBV7-9; 7 bases agree with TRBD1. Germline loops: CDR1 SEHNR, CDR2 FQNEAQ (reference sequence). This CDR3 is 15 amino acids long. The sequenced part of the CDR3 DNA is TGTGCCAGCAGCTTCCGGACAGGAAGCACAGATACC. It yields the protein CASSFRTGSTDT. The entire CDR3 protein reads CASSFRTGSTDTYTF. Using reference TRBV7-9 and TRBJ1-2 for the parts outside the CDR3, the full variable domain is DTGVSQNPRHKITKRGQNVTFRCDPISEHNRLYWYRQTLGQGPEFLTYFQNEAQLEKSRLLSDRFSAERPKGSFSTLEIQRTEQGDSAMYLCASSFRTGSTDTYTFGSGTRLTVV.

This clone was recorded many times. From the germline J gene comes the end of the CDR3, since the read stops 3 residues before it. This rearrangement joins TRBV5-1 to TRBJ2-1; TRBD1 is a possible D gene (5 bases). This CDR3 is built from 17 residues. The V and J ends lost 0 bases and 7 bases respectively, with 20 bases between them. Germline V gives CDR1 SGHRS, CDR2 YFSETQ. The sequenced CDR3 bases are TGCGCCAGCAGCTTGGCAGGGTGGATCTCCCCCGGGAATGAG. Translated: CASSLAGWISPGNE. The whole CDR3 region reads CASSLAGWISPGNEQFF.

This clone was counted many times. The read falls 3 residues short of the CDR3 end, and the missing part is taken from the germline J gene. This chain uses TRBV19 with TRBJ2-7, with D tentatively TRBD1 (6 bases). V shed 3 bases and J shed 4 bases, with 10 bases lying between them. Germline lookup yields CDR1 LNHDA and CDR2 SQIVND (reference sequence). The CDR3 length is 13 residues. CDR3 DNA, as far as it was read: TGTGCCAGTAGTATGACAGGAATGTACGAG. Protein: CASSMTGMYE. The entire CDR3 protein reads CASSMTGMYEQYF.

In its sample, this clone was seen many times. From the germline J gene comes the end of the CDR3, since the read stops 3 residues before it. The chain joins TRBV20-1 to TRBJ2-2; the match to TRBD2 covers 14 bases. J was trimmed by 6 bases and V by 8 bases; bases with no gene match: 8. Germline-derived CDR1 and CDR2 are DFQATT and SNEGSKA (reference sequence). The CDR3 totals 15 residues. The CDR3 is CSTGTSGGFSGELFF. CDR3 bases read: TGCAGTACAGGGACTAGCGGGGGATTTTCCGGGGAG.

This clone occurred many times. The CDR3 reads CASSLVRGSGNTIYF. The DNA read from the CDR3 is TGTGCCAGCAGCTTAGTGAGGGGTTCTGGAAACACC. The chain employs TRBV7-2 and TRBJ1-3; perhaps TRBD1 as D (5 bases). The read ends 3 residues shy of where the CDR3 ends; the end is completed using the germline J gene. From germline, CDR1 is SGHTA and CDR2 FQGNSA. The V end was cut by 1 base, the J end by 1 base, with 8 bases between. The CDR3 has 15 amino acids.